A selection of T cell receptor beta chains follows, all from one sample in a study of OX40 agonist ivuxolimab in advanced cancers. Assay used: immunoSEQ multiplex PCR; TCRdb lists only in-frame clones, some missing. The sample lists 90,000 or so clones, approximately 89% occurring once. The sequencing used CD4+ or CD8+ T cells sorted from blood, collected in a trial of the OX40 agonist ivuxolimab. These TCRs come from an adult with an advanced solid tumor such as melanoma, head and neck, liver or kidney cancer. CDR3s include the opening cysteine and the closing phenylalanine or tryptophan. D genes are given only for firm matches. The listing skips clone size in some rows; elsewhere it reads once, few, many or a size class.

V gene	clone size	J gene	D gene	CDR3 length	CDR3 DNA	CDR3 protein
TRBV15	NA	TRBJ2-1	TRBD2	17	TGTGCCACCAGCAGAGTTAGGGGGACTAGCGGTAACAATGAGCAGTTCTTC	CATSRVRGTSGNNEQFF
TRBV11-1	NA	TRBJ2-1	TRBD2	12	TGTGCCAGCAGCCCCGGGGGGGCTGAGCAGTTCTTC	CASSPGGAEQFF
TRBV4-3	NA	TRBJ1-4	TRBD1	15	TGCGCCAGCAGCCAAGGACAGGGGGTCGGTGAAAAACTGTTTTTT	CASSQGQGVGEKLFF
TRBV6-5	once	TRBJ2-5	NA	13	TGTGCCAGCAGACGGGAGTTCGAGGAGACCCAGTACTTC	CASRREFEETQYF
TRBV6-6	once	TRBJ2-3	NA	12	TGTGCCAGCAGAGGACTCGGCGGTACGCAGTATTTT	CASRGLGGTQYF
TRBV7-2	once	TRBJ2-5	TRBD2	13	TGTGCCAGCAGCTTTCGGGGGGAAGAGACCCAGTACTTC	CASSFRGEETQYF
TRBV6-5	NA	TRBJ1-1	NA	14	TGTGCCAGCAGTTACGCCCAGGCGAACACTGAAGCTTTCTTT	CASSYAQANTEAFF
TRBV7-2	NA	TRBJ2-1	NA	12	TGTGCCAGCAGCTTTCCCGCTCGGGAGCAGTTCTTC	CASSFPAREQFF
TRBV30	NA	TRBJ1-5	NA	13	TGTGCCTGGAGTGATTCCTCAGATCAGCCCCAGCATTTT	CAWSDSSDQPQHF
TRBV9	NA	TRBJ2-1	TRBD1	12	TGTGCCAGCAGCGTATTGGCAGGGGGGCAGTTCTTC	CASSVLAGGQFF
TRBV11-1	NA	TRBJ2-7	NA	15	TGTGCCAGCAGCTTAGCAGCGACGCCTATCTACGAGCAGTACTTC	CASSLAATPIYEQYF
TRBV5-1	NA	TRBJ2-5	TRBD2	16	TGCGCCAGCAGCCCGGGACTAGCGGGACCTCAAGAGACCCAGTACTTC	CASSPGLAGPQETQYF
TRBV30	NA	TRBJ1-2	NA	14	TGTGCCTGGAGCGCGGGGGGCGATAACTATGGCTACACCTTC	CAWSAGGDNYGYTF
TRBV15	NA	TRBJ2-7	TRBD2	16	TGTGCCACCAGCATGCGACCCGGGACTAGCGCCTACGAGCAGTACTTC	CATSMRPGTSAYEQYF
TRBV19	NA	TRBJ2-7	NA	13	TGTGCCAGTAGCGGGGGTTCGGTCTACGAGCAGTACTTC	CASSGGSVYEQYF
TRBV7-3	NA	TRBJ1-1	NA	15	TGTGCCAGCAGCCCAACGGGACACCCGAACACTGAAGCTTTCTTT	CASSPTGHPNTEAFF
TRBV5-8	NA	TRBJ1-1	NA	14	TGTGCCAGCAGCTTGAAGAGGGGCGACACTGAAGCTTTCTTT	CASSLKRGDTEAFF
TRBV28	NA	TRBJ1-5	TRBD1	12	TGTGCCACAACAGGGGGGAATCAGCCCCAGCATTTT	CATTGGNQPQHF
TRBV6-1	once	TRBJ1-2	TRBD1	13	TGTGCCAGCACCACGGACAGGGACTATGGCTACACCTTC	CASTTDRDYGYTF
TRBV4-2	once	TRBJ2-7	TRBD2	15	TGTGCCAGCAGCCAAGGAAGCGGGAGCCCCTACGAGCAGTACTTC	CASSQGSGSPYEQYF
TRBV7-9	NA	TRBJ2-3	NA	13	TGTGCCAGCAGCTTCCTGAGTATGGATACGCAGTATTTT	CASSFLSMDTQYF
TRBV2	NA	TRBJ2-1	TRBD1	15	TGTGCCAGCAGCTTTACGGGACAGGGGGCGGTTGGGCAGTTCTTC	CASSFTGQGAVGQFF
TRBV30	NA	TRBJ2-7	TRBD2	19	TGTGCCTGGAGAGTCCCGACTAGCGGGAGTTTCCTTTACTCCTACGAGCAGTACTTC	CAWRVPTSGSFLYSYEQYF
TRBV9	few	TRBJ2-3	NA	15	TGTGCCAGCAGCGTACCAGGGAGAGGCACAGATACGCAGTATTTT	CASSVPGRGTDTQYF
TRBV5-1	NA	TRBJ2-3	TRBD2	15	TGCGCCAGCAGCTTGGGACTAGCGGGTGTGGATACGCAGTATTTT	CASSLGLAGVDTQYF
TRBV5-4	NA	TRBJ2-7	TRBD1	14	TGTGCCAGCAGCTCAGGGACAGGGGCCTACGAGCAGTACTTC	CASSSGTGAYEQYF
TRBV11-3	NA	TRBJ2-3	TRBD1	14	TGTGCCAGCAGCTCTCGGACAGGGGCAGATACGCAGTATTTT	CASSSRTGADTQYF
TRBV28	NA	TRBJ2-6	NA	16	TGTGCCAGCAGTTTAGTGGGTGGGAGTGGGGCCAACGTCCTGACTTTC	CASSLVGGSGANVLTF
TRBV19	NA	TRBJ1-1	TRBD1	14	TGTGCCAGTACCGACAGGGACAGCTACACTGAAGCTTTCTTT	CASTDRDSYTEAFF
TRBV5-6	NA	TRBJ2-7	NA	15	TGTGCCAGCAGCTTGGCCGGACTCTACTACTACGAGCAGTACTTC	CASSLAGLYYYEQYF
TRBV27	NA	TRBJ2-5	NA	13	TGTGCCAGCAGTTTAATCCGCCAAGAGACCCAGTACTTC	CASSLIRQETQYF
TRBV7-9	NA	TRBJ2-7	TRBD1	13	TGTGCCAGCAGCTTTAACAGGGGGCGAGAGCAGTACTTC	CASSFNRGREQYF
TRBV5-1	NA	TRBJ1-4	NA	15	TGCGCCAGCAGCTTGCTACAGAGCTCTAATGAAAAACTGTTTTTT	CASSLLQSSNEKLFF
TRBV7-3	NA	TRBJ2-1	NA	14	TGTGCCAGCAGCTTCCGACCCCCCACCAATGAGCAGTTCTTC	CASSFRPPTNEQFF
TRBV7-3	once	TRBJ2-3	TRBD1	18	TGTGCCAGCAGCTATATACCGGTGGGACAGGGGGCTTTAGATACGCAGTATTTT	CASSYIPVGQGALDTQYF
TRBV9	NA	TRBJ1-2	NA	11	TGTGCCAGCAGCGTAGGACAGAGCTACACCTTC	CASSVGQSYTF
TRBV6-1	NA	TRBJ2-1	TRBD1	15	TGTGCCAGCAGTGAAGACAGGGACAGATACAATGAGCAGTTCTTC	CASSEDRDRYNEQFF
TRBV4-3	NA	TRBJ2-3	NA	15	TGCGCCAGCAGCCGGTCTGGGGGCCAAAGGGATACGCAGTATTTT	CASSRSGGQRDTQYF
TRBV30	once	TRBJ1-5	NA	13	TGTGCCTGGTCGGGGGAGAGCAATCAGCCCCAGCATTTT	CAWSGESNQPQHF
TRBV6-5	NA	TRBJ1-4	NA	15	TGTGCCAGCAGTTACAATATCCAGAGAAATGAAAAACTGTTTTTT	CASSYNIQRNEKLFF
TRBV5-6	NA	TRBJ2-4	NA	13	TGTGCCAGCAGCTCAGACAGAAAAAACATTCAGTACTTC	CASSSDRKNIQYF
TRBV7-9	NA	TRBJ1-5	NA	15	TGTGCCAGCAGCTTAGAAGGCAGGGCCAATCAGCCCCAGCATTTT	CASSLEGRANQPQHF
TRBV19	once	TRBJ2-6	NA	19	TGTGCCAGTACCGCGTTCAGTTGGGACGCTAGCTCTGGGGCCAACGTCCTGACTTTC	CASTAFSWDASSGANVLTF
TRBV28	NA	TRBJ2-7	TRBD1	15	TGTGCCAGCAGCAACCCCGCGACAGGGGTGTACGAGCAGTACTTC	CASSNPATGVYEQYF
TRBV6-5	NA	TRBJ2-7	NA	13	TGTGCCAGCAGTGCAGGGAACCCCTACGAGCAGTACTTC	CASSAGNPYEQYF
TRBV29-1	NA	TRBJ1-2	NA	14	TGCAGCGTAGAGATTGGGACTGACTTCTATGGCTACACCTTC	CSVEIGTDFYGYTF
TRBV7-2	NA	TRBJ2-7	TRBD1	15	TGTGCCAGCAGCTTAAATCGACAGGGGGACCACGAGCAGTACTTC	CASSLNRQGDHEQYF